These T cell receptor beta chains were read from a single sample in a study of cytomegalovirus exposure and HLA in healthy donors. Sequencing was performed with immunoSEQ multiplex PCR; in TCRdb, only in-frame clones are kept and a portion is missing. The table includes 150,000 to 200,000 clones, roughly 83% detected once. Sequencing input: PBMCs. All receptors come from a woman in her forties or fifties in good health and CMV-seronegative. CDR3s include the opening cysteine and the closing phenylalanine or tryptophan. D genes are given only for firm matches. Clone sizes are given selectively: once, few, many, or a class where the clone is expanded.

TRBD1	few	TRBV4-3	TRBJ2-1	CASSPAGQGGNEQFF	TGCGCCAGCAGCCCAGCGGGACAGGGGGGAAATGAGCAGTTCTTC
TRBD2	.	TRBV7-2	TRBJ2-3	CASSLPQTPSGRKPDTQYF	TGTGCCAGCAGCTTACCCCAGACCCCTAGCGGGAGAAAGCCAGATACGCAGTATTTT
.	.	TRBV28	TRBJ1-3	CASSSGSNGNTIYF	TGTGCCAGCAGTTCGGGGTCGAATGGAAACACCATATATTTT
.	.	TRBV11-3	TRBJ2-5	CASSRDFQETQYF	TGTGCCAGCAGCCGGGACTTCCAAGAGACCCAGTACTTC
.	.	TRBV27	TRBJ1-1	CASSLRGQNFPPLNTEAFF	TGTGCCAGCAGTTTGCGGGGGCAAAACTTCCCCCCACTGAACACTGAAGCTTTCTTT
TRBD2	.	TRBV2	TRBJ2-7	CASSDWTSGGPTPVHEQYF	TGTGCCAGCAGTGATTGGACTAGCGGGGGGCCGACGCCGGTCCACGAGCAGTACTTC
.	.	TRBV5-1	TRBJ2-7	CASSRDFHEQYF	TGCGCCAGCAGTCGGGACTTCCACGAGCAGTACTTC
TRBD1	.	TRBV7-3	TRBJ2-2	CASSRQGSGTGELFF	TGTGCCAGCAGCCGACAGGGTTCGGGCACCGGGGAGCTGTTTTTT
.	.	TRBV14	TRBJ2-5	CASSLNRPGTQYF	TGTGCCAGCAGCCTAAACAGGCCCGGGACCCAGTACTTC
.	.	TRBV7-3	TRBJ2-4	CASSRDGGTKNIQYF	TGTGCCAGCAGCCGCGATGGGGGGACCAAAAACATTCAGTACTTC
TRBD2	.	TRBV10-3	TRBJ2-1	CAISDLAGRDEQFF	TGTGCCATCAGTGATCTAGCGGGACGGGATGAGCAGTTCTTC
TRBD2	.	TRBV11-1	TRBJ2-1	CASSLDGSGLGEQFF	TGTGCCAGCAGCTTAGATGGTAGCGGGTTGGGTGAGCAGTTCTTC
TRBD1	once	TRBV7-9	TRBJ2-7	CASSPTGSPYEQYF	TGTGCCAGCAGCCCGACAGGGTCGCCCTACGAGCAGTACTTC
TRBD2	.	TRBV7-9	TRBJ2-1	CASSKTSGRANEQFF	TGTGCCAGCAGCAAGACTAGCGGGAGAGCCAATGAGCAGTTCTTC
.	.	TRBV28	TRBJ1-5	CASSLVRDRQPQHF	TGTGCCAGCAGTTTAGTCAGGGATCGTCAGCCCCAGCATTTT
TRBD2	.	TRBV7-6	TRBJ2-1	CASSFGLRGGGEQFF	TGTGCCAGCAGCTTCGGGTTGCGGGGGGGCGGTGAGCAGTTCTTC
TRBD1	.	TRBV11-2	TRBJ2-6	CATGQENWNSGANVLTF	TGTGCCACCGGACAGGAAAACTGGAACTCTGGGGCCAACGTCCTGACTTTC
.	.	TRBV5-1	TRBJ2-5	CASSLRQETQYF	TGCGCCAGCAGCTTGCGGCAAGAGACCCAGTACTTC
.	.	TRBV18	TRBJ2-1	CASSPGLTYNEQFF	TGTGCCAGCTCACCAGGACTTACGTACAATGAGCAGTTCTTC
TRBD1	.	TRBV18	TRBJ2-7	CASTSDRDEQYF	TGTGCCAGCACCTCGGACAGGGACGAGCAGTACTTC
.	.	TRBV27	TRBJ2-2	CASSFLGQTNTGELFF	TGTGCCAGCAGTTTTTTGGGACAAACTAACACCGGGGAGCTGTTTTTT
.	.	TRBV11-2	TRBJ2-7	CASSLVFNSYEQYF	TGTGCCAGCAGCTTAGTTTTTAACTCCTACGAGCAGTACTTC
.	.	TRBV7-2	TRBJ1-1	CASSTGPGIQYEAFF	TGTGCCAGCAGCACAGGCCCAGGGATACAGTATGAAGCTTTCTTT
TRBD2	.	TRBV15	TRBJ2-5	CATSGGLAGAWETQYF	TGTGCCACCAGCGGGGGACTAGCGGGAGCGTGGGAGACCCAGTACTTC
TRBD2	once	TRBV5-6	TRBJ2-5	CASSLTSGSWRETQYF	TGTGCCAGCAGCTTAACTAGCGGGAGTTGGAGGGAGACCCAGTACTTC
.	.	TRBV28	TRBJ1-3	CASSLQFTGNTIYF	TGTGCCAGCAGTTTGCAGTTCACTGGAAACACCATATATTTT
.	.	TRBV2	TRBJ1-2	CASSERQANYGYTF	TGTGCCAGCAGTGAACGGCAGGCCAACTATGGCTACACCTTC
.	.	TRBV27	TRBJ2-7	CASSLSNGGEQYF	TGTGCCAGCAGTTTATCGAACGGGGGCGAGCAGTACTTC
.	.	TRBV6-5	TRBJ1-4	CASSYSGATEKLFF	TGTGCCAGCAGTTACTCGGGAGCGACTGAAAAACTGTTTTTT
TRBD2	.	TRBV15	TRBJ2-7	CATSRAQRGLSHEQYF	TGTGCCACCAGCAGAGCCCAGCGGGGGCTCTCCCACGAGCAGTACTTC
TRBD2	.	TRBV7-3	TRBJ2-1	CASSPPPRLAGHEQFF	TGTGCCAGCAGCCCCCCGCCCCGTCTAGCGGGGCATGAGCAGTTCTTC
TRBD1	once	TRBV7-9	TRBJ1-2	CASSGDRGLGIGYTF	TGTGCCAGCAGCGGCGACAGGGGCCTTGGTATCGGCTACACCTTC
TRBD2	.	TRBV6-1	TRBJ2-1	CASARAPSGEQFF	TGTGCCAGCGCCCGGGCTCCTAGCGGAGAGCAGTTCTTC
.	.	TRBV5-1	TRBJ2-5	CASSLGGSQYF	TGCGCCAGCAGCTTAGGAGGGTCCCAGTACTTC
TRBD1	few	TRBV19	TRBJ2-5	CASSIATGIQETQYF	TGTGCCAGTAGTATAGCGACAGGGATCCAAGAGACCCAGTACTTC
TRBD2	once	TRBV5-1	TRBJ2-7	CASSLVGRERLEQYF	TGCGCCAGCAGCTTGGTTGGGAGGGAGCGTCTCGAGCAGTACTTC
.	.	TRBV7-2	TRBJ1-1	CASSLAVRGEAFF	TGTGCCAGCAGCTTAGCTGTCAGGGGTGAAGCTTTCTTT
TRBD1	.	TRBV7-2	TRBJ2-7	CASSPRTGGFYEQYF	TGTGCCAGCAGCCCTCGGACAGGGGGCTTCTACGAGCAGTACTTC
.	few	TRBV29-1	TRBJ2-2	CSGRRMNTGELFF	TGCAGCGGACGGAGAATGAACACCGGGGAGCTGTTTTTT
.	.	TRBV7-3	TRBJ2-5	CASSSRGGFGETQYF	TGTGCCAGCAGCTCCAGAGGAGGGTTTGGGGAGACCCAGTACTTC
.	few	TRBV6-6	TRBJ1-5	CASSYSLAGNQPQHF	TGTGCCAGCAGTTACTCGTTGGCAGGCAATCAGCCCCAGCATTTT
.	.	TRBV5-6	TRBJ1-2	CASSALGLNYGYTF	TGTGCCAGCAGCGCCCTGGGGCTTAACTATGGCTACACCTTC
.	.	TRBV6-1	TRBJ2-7	CASSVGPTRPTYEQYF	TGTGCCAGCAGTGTAGGTCCAACTAGGCCTACCTACGAGCAGTACTTC
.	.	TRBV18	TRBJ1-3	CASSPTDTGGNTIYF	TGTGCCAGCTCCCCCACGGATACGGGAGGAAACACCATATATTTT
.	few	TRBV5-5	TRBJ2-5	CASSFRGGSERETQYF	TGTGCCAGCAGCTTTAGGGGGGGCAGTGAACGGGAGACCCAGTACTTC
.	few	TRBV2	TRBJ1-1	CASREDSPEAFF	TGTGCCAGCAGGGAGGACTCACCTGAAGCTTTCTTT
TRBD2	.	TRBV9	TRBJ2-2	CASSLLAGGLSGELFF	TGTGCCAGCAGCTTACTAGCGGGAGGGCTTTCCGGGGAGCTGTTTTTT
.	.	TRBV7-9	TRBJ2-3	CASSLSFGQTTMQYF	TGTGCCAGCAGCTTAAGTTTCGGACAGACAACTATGCAGTATTTT
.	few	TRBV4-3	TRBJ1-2	CASSQERARGSGYTF	TGCGCCAGCAGCCAAGAGAGGGCCCGCGGCTCTGGCTACACCTTC
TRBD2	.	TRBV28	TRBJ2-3	CASSLLAGGAKGADTQYF	TGTGCCAGCAGTTTGTTAGCGGGAGGGGCGAAGGGCGCAGATACGCAGTATTTT
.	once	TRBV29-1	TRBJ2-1	CSVESQGYNEQFF	TGCAGCGTTGAGTCCCAGGGATACAATGAGCAGTTCTTC
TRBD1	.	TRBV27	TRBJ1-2	CASSGHRDSNYGYTF	TGTGCCAGCAGTGGCCACCGGGACAGCAACTATGGCTACACCTTC